The 6 T cell receptor beta chains presented below share a single source sample, sequenced in a study of breast tumors, draining lymph nodes, adjacent tissues. TCRdb re-analysed the multiplex PCR reads in MiXCR, keeping a single row per CDR3 protein. The sample holds tens of thousands of distinct CDR3 sequences, approximately 19% seen once. Samples came from axillary lymph nodes draining the breast cancer. The sample was axillary lymph node tissue. The source of these receptors is a female donor with breast cancer. Some clones in this sample may be carry-over from other donors' samples.

This clonotype came up many times. The chain uses TRBV20-1 and TRBJ2-5, with TRBD1 matching over 8 bases. Germline values: CDR1 DFQATT, CDR2 SNEGSKA (reference sequence). The CDR3 covers 15 residues. J lost 5 bases, V lost 4 bases, and 12 bases had no gene match. The CDR3 protein is CSAKRPQGAAETQYF. CDR3 bases: TGCAGTGCTAAAAGACCGCAGGGGGCGGCGGAGACCCAGTACTTC.

Ten or more counts support this clonotype. The chain uses TRBV12-5 and TRBJ1-3; 7 bases are shared with TRBD1. The CDR3 has 19 residues. Germline V gene lookup returns CDR1 LGHNT and CDR2 FRNRAP. The V and J ends lost 2 bases and 0 bases, in that order; junction bases with no gene match: 13. DNA for the CDR3: TGTGCTAGTGGTTTGACACGGGACAGTTCTATGGCCTCTGGAAACACCATATATTTT. Amino acids: CASGLTRDSSMASGNTIYF.

This clonotype was observed many times. This chain links TRBV6-2 or TRBV6-3 with TRBJ2-7, with 13 nucleotides matching TRBD2. Germline assignment: CDR1 MNHEY and CDR2 SVGEGT. The CDR3 has 16 amino acids. The V segment lost 4 bases and the J segment 3 bases; nucleotides outside the gene matches: 6. CDR3 region: CASSFRTSGRGYEQYF. The CDR3 DNA reads as TGTGCCAGCAGTTTTCGGACTAGCGGGAGAGGCTACGAGCAGTACTTC.

This clonotype has ten or more counts. The J gene is TRBJ2-7, the V gene TRBV4-1; the match to TRBD1 covers 7 bases. The CDR3 contains 15 residues. Germline loops: CDR1 MGHRA, CDR2 YSYEKL. The V gene end was trimmed by 0 bases and the J gene end by 2 bases; junction bases not matched to a gene: 4. The CDR3 protein is CASSQEYRGPYEQYF. The DNA for the CDR3 is TGCGCCAGCAGCCAAGAGTACAGGGGCCCCTACGAGCAGTACTTC.

Many counts were recorded for this clonotype. The V and J genes are TRBV7-2 and TRBJ1-2; maybe TRBD1 (5 bases). Germline CDR1 SGHTA, CDR2 FQGNSA. The CDR3 extends over 14 amino acids. V was pared by 5 bases and J by 5 bases, with 15 bases between. Here the CDR3 DNA reads TGTGCCAGCAGCGGGGGGGGGGTCAAATATGGCTACACCTTC. The encoded protein is CASSGGGVKYGYTF. Full variable domain (remainder filled in from reference TRBV7-2 and TRBJ1-2): GAGVSQSPSNKVTEKGKDVELRCDPISGHTALYWYRQSLGQGLEFLIYFQGNSAPDKSGLPSDRFSAERTGGSVSTLTIQRTQQEDSAVYLCASSGGGVKYGYTFGSGTRLTVV.

This clonotype was seen many times. The chain employs TRBV5-6 and TRBJ2-1; 8 bases align to TRBD1. This CDR3 spans 16 amino acids. The trim removed 5 bases at V and 4 bases at J, leaving 11 bases unmatched. The germline V gene encodes CDR1 SGHDT and CDR2 YYEEEE. The CDR3 sequence is CASRSDRGMGYNEQFF. The CDR3 coding sequence is TGTGCCAGCAGATCCGACAGGGGAATGGGTTACAATGAGCAGTTCTTC.